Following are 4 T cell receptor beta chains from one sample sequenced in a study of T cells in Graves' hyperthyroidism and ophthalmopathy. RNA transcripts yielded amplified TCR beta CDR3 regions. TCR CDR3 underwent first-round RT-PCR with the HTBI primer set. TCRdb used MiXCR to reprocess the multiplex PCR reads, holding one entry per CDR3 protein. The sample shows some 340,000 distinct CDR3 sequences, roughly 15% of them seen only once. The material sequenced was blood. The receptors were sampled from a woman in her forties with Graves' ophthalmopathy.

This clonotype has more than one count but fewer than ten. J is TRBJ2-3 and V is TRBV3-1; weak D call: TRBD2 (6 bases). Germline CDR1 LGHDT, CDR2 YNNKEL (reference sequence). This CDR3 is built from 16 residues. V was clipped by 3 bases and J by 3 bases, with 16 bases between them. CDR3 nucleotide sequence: TGTGCCAGCAGCCACCTTAGGGACTCCTTTACAGATACGCAGTATTTT. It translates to CASSHLRDSFTDTQYF.

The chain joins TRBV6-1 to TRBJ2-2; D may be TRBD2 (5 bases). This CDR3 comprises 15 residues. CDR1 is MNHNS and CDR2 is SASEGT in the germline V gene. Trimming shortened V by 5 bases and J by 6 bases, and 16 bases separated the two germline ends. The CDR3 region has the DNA TGTGCCAGCAGTCCCCTCGTAGCGATCCCCGGGGAGCTGTTTTTT. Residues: CASSPLVAIPGELFF.

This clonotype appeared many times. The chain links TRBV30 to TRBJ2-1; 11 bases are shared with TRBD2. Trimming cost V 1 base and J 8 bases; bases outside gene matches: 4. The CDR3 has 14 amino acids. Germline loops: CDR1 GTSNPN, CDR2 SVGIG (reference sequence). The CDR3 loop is CAWSGLAGKDEQFF. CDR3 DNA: TGTGCCTGGAGTGGACTAGCGGGAAAGGATGAGCAGTTCTTC.

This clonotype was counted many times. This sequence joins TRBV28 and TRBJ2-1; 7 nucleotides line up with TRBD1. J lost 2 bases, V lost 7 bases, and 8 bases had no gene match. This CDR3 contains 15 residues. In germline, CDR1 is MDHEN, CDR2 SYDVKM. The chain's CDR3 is CASNPGTVTYNEQFF. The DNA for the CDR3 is TGTGCCAGCAACCCGGGGACAGTAACCTACAATGAGCAGTTCTTC. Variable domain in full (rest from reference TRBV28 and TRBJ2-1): DVKVTQSSRYLVKRTGEKVFLECVQDMDHENMFWYRQDPGLGLRLIYFSYDVKMKEKGDIPEGYSVSREKKERFSLILESASTNQTSMYLCASNPGTVTYNEQFFGPGTRLTVL.